The 4 T cell receptor beta chains listed next were all sequenced from one sample in a study of OX40 agonist ivuxolimab in advanced cancers. Assay used: immunoSEQ multiplex PCR; TCRdb lists only in-frame clones, some missing. The sample contains approximately 39,000 clones, 88% of which appear only once. Specimen: CD4+ or CD8+ T cells sorted from blood, collected in a trial of the OX40 agonist ivuxolimab. These receptors all come from an adult with an advanced solid tumor such as melanoma, head and neck, liver or kidney cancer.

The gene calls are TRBV29-1 and TRBJ2-1, with D possibly called TRBD1 or TRBD2 (5 bases each). The CDR3 runs to 13 residues. The V end lost 6 bases, the J end lost 4 bases, and 13 bases lay between the germline ends. Germline loops: CDR1 SQVTM, CDR2 ANQGSEA. CDR3 protein: CSVRGGIYNEQFF. The CDR3 nucleotides read TGCAGCGTCCGGGGCGGAATATACAATGAGCAGTTCTTC.

This rearrangement joins TRBV19 to TRBJ2-3; the D gene is possibly TRBD2 (5 bases). Trimming cost V 3 bases and J 5 bases, with 12 bases left between them. CDR3 length: 14 amino acids. Germline V CDR1 and CDR2: LNHDA, SQIVND (reference sequence). CDR3 in amino acids: CASSITAVEDTQYF. DNA of the CDR3: TGTGCCAGTAGTATCACAGCGGTTGAAGATACGCAGTATTTT.

This clone was seen only once. This rearrangement joins TRBV4-1 to TRBJ2-5; the D is unclear. Germline V gene lookup returns CDR1 MGHRA and CDR2 YSYEKL. This CDR3 has 15 residues. V shed 0 bases and J shed 1 base, with 9 bases lying between them. The CDR3 DNA sequence: TGCGCCAGCAGCCAAGAAGGAGAACGCCAAGAGACCCAGTACTTC. The encoded protein is CASSQEGERQETQYF.

This clone was observed a single time. The rearrangement joins TRBV30 to TRBJ1-1; D gene uncertain. Germline V lookup: CDR1 GTSNPN, CDR2 SVGIG (reference sequence). Trimming cost V 7 bases and J 0 bases, with 9 bases left between them. The CDR3 loop spans 12 amino acids. The CDR3 nucleotides are TGTGCCTTGGACGGATTGAACACTGAAGCTTTCTTT. Protein product: CALDGLNTEAFF.